This entry describes one T cell receptor (beta chain). There is no known antigen for this receptor. Base-call qualities are not available, and no considerably larger clone is one nucleotide away. CDR1 and CDR2, looked up from the germline V gene (reference sequence), are MNHNY and SVGAGI. Compared with germline, V lacks 2 bases and J lacks 7 bases; bases without a gene match: 9. The cysteine opens and the phenylalanine closes a CDR3 of 15 amino acids. This entry keeps only the CDR3 DNA: 45 bases, framed from base 1. These data are taken from a study of cytomegalovirus exposure and HLA in healthy donors (dated by TCRdb to about 2017). Background for the entire study: According to an earlier analysis of several hundred of the donors, 150 million to 200 million T cells yielded approximately 120 million unique TCR beta sequences and about 300 Gb of sequence data. An early release covering just under 650 HLA-typed donors comprised roughly 300 gigabases of sequencing data and around 80 million unique TCR sequences. Of the 300 to 450 genotyped donors, over 65% fell in the genetic ancestry cluster associated with self-reported Caucasian donors. The study was designed to test whether signatures of past pathogen exposure could be identified by cataloging public T cell receptors. Using immunosequencing, the study profiled T cell repertoires from 550 to 750 subjects and related those repertoires to cytomegalovirus serostatus. Besides the first cohort of roughly 700 subjects, a separate validation cohort made up of roughly 130 different subjects was used. High-throughput TCR immunosequencing, statistical association of individual TCRs with disease status, and machine learning were combined to predict cytomegalovirus infection status. A later analysis re-analyzed previously published TCR beta repertoires from 550 to 700 donors and added high-resolution HLA genotyping to study TCR occurrence patterns. Rather than drawing on any new phenotypic data, the later analysis identified candidate immune exposures from TCR beta sequences and the way those sequences occurred across donors. An earlier analysis of several hundred of the donors applied high-throughput TCR beta sequencing to assess whether each TCR beta V gene segment acted as functional or pseudogenic. Donor age, sex, ethnicity and CMV serostatus were collected together with the repertoire data. A later genetic analysis used genome-wide SNP genotypes for about 60% of the roughly 700 donors, treating that subset as a discovery cohort. Every discovery cohort repertoire had been produced on one sequencing platform. Class I and class II HLA loci were covered by the typing at four-digit resolution. The number of donors typed differed by locus, with about 629-640 for A, B, C, DRB1 and DQB1, more than 500 for DQA1, about 610 for DPA1, and 450 to 480 for DPB1. A handful of DR-DQ haplotypes were handled as single units for association and clustering because linkage in the cohort was strong. On average, 235,054 unique TCR beta nucleotide sequences were sequenced per donor among 300 to 500 genotyped donors of the cohort, with roughly 20% of those sequences being non-productive.

The library was generated by the immunoSEQ multiplex PCR assay. The multiplex PCR relied on a mix of 60 forward primers for TCR Vbeta segments and 13 reverse primers for TCR Jbeta segments. The CDR3 region of rearranged TCR beta genes was amplified from genomic DNA with a multiplex PCR assay. The Illumina HiSeq System was used to sequence the amplified TCR beta libraries as 87-base-pair reads. In the original analysis: A later analysis tallied 70 million to 100 million unique TCR beta chains across the 660 or so repertoires, and approximately 12 million of those chains were shared by two or more donors. To remove PCR and sequencing errors, raw reads were error-corrected and collapsed into unique sequences using a nearest-neighbor algorithm that merged closely related sequences. V, D and J gene segments were assigned by aligning CDR3 sequences to IMGT reference sequences. For a sequence to be retained, a match of at least six nucleotides to both a V gene segment and a J gene segment was required. Rearrangements were classified as productive when the CDR3 lacked stop codons and remained in frame with V and J, and all other rearrangements were classified as non-productive. Following IMGT convention, CDR3 was defined as the stretch from the second conserved V-encoded cysteine up to the conserved J-encoded phenylalanine. In an earlier analysis of more than 550 of the donors, sequences lacking an unambiguous match to a single V gene segment were excluded. An earlier analysis of a few hundred of the donors called V segments functional above 56.7% productive rearrangements and segregating when the between-donor standard deviation exceeded 5%. A statistical classification framework was built for diagnosing cytomegalovirus status from the catalog of TCR beta chain sequences. A later analysis assigned V and J genes by comparing TCR nucleotide sequences with IMGT/GENE-DB human TR gene sequences. Using the TCRdist pipeline, a later analysis assigned CDR3 sequences along with most-parsimonious VDJ recombination scenarios. A later analysis defined each TCR beta chain by its CDR3 amino acid sequence plus V-gene family, and excluded reads lacking a unique V-gene family. To address suspected cross-contamination and a sequencing artifact, a later analysis removed 592 highly shared, low-generation-probability nucleotide sequences. A later analysis calculated a clonal expansion index for each public chain from normalized within-repertoire ranks of inferred template counts. Generation probabilities in a later analysis came from a VDJ recombination model fitted to out-of-frame rearrangements, and those results were checked against IGoR. In a later analysis, TCR-TCR, TCR-HLA and TCR-CMV co-occurrence was scored with hypergeometric tests, and a repertoire-size bias correction was applied to TCR pairs. To estimate false discovery rates, a later analysis permuted the HLA or CMV assignments 20 times. In a later analysis, co-occurring TCRs were grouped using DBSCAN, with TCRdist sequence similarity added in when clustering inside HLA-allele-positive subsets. For co-occurrence clustering, repertoires with fewer than 30,000 or more than 120,000 public chains were excluded, along with four to six repertoires with anomalous nucleotide sharing. The table was pulled from immuneACCESS by TCRdb, which kept in-frame rearrangements only. Such tables lose some clones; where checked, under half of the loss comes from unresolved V genes, and the rest has no known cause. The V and J calls and clone size were taken over from that table, and D and trimming were inferred from the DNA. This sample is represented by 100,000 to 150,000 clones; 80% to 90% of them were singletons. The ten largest clones capture 5% to 7% of the sample.

The cohort consisted of hundreds of healthy bone marrow donors. At the time of sampling, every cohort member was nominally healthy, though immune exposures that went unrecorded were likely present. The donor was CMV seropositive and was included in the group of about 290 seropositive cohort members. Each donor provided a peripheral blood sample, and peripheral blood mononuclear cells were used for TCR beta sequencing. Genomic DNA was extracted from the blood cell samples with the Qiagen DNeasy Blood Extraction Kit. General study outcomes and caveats: HLA typing was unavailable for some donors at each locus, so association tests used only the typed subset. When HLA alleles, especially DR and DQ, strongly co-occurred, attributing TCR associations to individual alleles was difficult. According to a later analysis, TCR association rates differed among HLA loci, with DRB1 alleles showing the most associated TCRs and HLA-C alleles showing the fewest. A further reported finding was that TCR beta sequences accurately predicted the HLA-A and HLA-B alleles for most subjects in the first cohort. According to a later genetic analysis, donors in an Asian-associated ancestry cluster had fewer N-insertions in productive TCRs than the approximately 650-donor mean. Because counts were too low, 15 to 20 rarely observed V segments, including chromosome 9 orphons, were left out of the earlier analysis of several hundred of the donors. An earlier analysis of approximately 570 of the donors showed that most TCR beta V segments appeared in productive rearrangements either about 90% or about 30% of the time, which broadly matched IMGT annotations. A group of highly shared sequence variants was considered likely to be a technical artifact of the sequencing pipeline. In a later analysis, HLA-associated TCR beta chains were found to be more clonally expanded and to have lower generation probabilities than equally common non-associated chains. V-gene and J-gene trimming of TCR beta chains was associated with a missense DCLRE1C variant in a later genetic analysis, and the association was replicated in an independent cohort. The presence/absence analyses assumed that sequencing depth was roughly uniform across donors, and that assumption may not be true. In both the original and validation cohorts, the classifier was reported to diagnose cytomegalovirus status with high specificity and sensitivity. Most CMV-associated TCR beta chains appeared to be HLA-restricted in a later analysis, and the HLA associations seemed to be driven largely by CMV exposure. Most TCR sequences were observed very rarely across donors, whereas some public TCRs were present in many individuals. In this cohort, only TCR beta chains were sequenced, and detectable features were limited by the absence of alpha or paired-chain data. A few of the identified cytomegalovirus-associated TCR beta chains were confirmed in vitro to be specific for cytomegalovirus antigens. According to a later analysis, parvovirus B19, influenza, CMV and Epstein-Barr virus appeared linked to several top co-occurrence clusters. Linkage disequilibrium might explain the correlated functional status among segregating V segments, but an unknown experimental factor could not be excluded. The study listed 150 to 200 TCR beta chains as associated with cytomegalovirus. At a false discovery rate of 0.05, a later analysis linked some 17,000 TCR beta sequences to specific HLA alleles. According to the authors, the approach could potentially be generalized to other disease states and immunological phenotypes. CMV serostatus was the only immune exposure information available for the cohort. The 87-base-pair reads could not distinguish some IMGT-functional V segments, including TRBV6-2 and TRBV6-3, so those segments were excluded.

The receptor was isolated from a woman aged 40 to 50 in good health and CMV-seropositive. The V gene is TRBV6-6 and the J gene is TRBJ1-2; 8 middle bases align to TRBD1. The specimen sequenced was PBMCs. The sequenced DNA is TGTGCCAGCAGTTACCAGGGGGCGGGATTAGCTGGCTACACCTTC. Translated, this is CASSYQGAGLAGYTF.